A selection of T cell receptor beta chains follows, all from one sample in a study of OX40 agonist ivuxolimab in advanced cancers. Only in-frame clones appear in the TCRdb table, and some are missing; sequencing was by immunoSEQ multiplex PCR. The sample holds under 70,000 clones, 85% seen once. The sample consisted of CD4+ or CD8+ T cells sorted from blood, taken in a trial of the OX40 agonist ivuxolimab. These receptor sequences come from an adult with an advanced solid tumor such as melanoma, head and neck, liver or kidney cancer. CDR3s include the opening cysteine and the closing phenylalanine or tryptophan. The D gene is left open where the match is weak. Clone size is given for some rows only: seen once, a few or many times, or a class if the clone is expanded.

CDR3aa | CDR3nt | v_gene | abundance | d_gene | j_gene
CAGSAREGTEAFF | TGTGCCGGCAGCGCCCGTGAGGGAACTGAAGCTTTCTTT | TRBV7-9 | . | . | TRBJ1-1
CASSSGRGVDYNEQFF | TGTGCCAGTAGTTCTGGGCGGGGGGTAGACTACAATGAGCAGTTCTTC | TRBV19 | . | TRBD2 | TRBJ2-1
CASSLLTADYEQYF | TGTGCCAGCAGCTTACTCACAGCCGACTACGAGCAGTACTTC | TRBV11-2 | . | . | TRBJ2-7
CAWSTSGGLGYEQYF | TGTGCCTGGAGTACCTCGGGGGGGTTGGGCTACGAGCAGTACTTC | TRBV30 | . | TRBD2 | TRBJ2-7
CASSIGGSGRYNEQFF | TGTGCCAGTAGTATAGGAGGTAGCGGGAGGTACAATGAGCAGTTCTTC | TRBV19 | few | TRBD2 | TRBJ2-1
CASSPWDSPTAYEQYF | TGTGCCAGCAGCCCTTGGGACAGCCCTACGGCTTACGAGCAGTACTTC | TRBV11-2 | . | TRBD1 | TRBJ2-7
CASSFRVATNEKLFF | TGTGCCAGCAGCTTCAGGGTTGCAACTAATGAAAAACTGTTTTTT | TRBV5-4 | . | . | TRBJ1-4
CAWSVGGSGREQYF | TGTGCCTGGAGTGTAGGCGGGAGTGGAAGGGAGCAGTACTTC | TRBV30 | . | TRBD2 | TRBJ2-7
CASRGPGGTSGANVLTF | TGTGCCAGTCGGGGGCCAGGGGGGACCTCTGGGGCCAACGTCCTGACTTTC | TRBV28 | . | . | TRBJ2-6
CASSLEHRDTQYF | TGCGCCAGCAGCTTGGAACACAGGGATACGCAGTATTTT | TRBV5-1 | . | . | TRBJ2-3
CAWSSPRTASMTEAFF | TGTGCCTGGAGTTCCCCCAGGACAGCGTCGATGACTGAAGCTTTCTTT | TRBV30 | . | . | TRBJ1-1
CASSVGQGPVSDTQYF | TGCGCCAGCAGCGTGGGACAGGGTCCTGTCAGCGATACGCAGTATTTT | TRBV5-1 | . | TRBD1 | TRBJ2-3
CASSDSTRKDNEQFF | TGTGCCAGCAGTGACTCGACCCGAAAAGACAATGAGCAGTTCTTC | TRBV6-4 | . | . | TRBJ2-1
CASSLDPGEQPQHF | TGTGCCAGCAGCTTGGATCCAGGGGAACAGCCCCAGCATTTT | TRBV5-5 | . | . | TRBJ1-5
CASSLGREEYEQYF | TGTGCCAGCAGCTTAGGCAGGGAGGAATACGAGCAGTACTTC | TRBV7-2 | . | . | TRBJ2-7
CASSGSDRNPAYEQYF | TGTGCCAGCAGCGGATCGGACAGGAACCCTGCCTACGAGCAGTACTTC | TRBV14 | . | TRBD1 | TRBJ2-7
CASSYRGLNTEAFF | TGTGCCAGCAGCTACAGGGGACTGAACACTGAAGCTTTCTTT | TRBV7-9 | . | TRBD1 | TRBJ1-1